The sequence of this T cell receptor beta chain was determined in a study of T-cell reconstitution after alpha-beta-depleted transplantation in children listed by TCRdb under 2016. Some background on the complete study: The study quantitatively tracked T-cell immune reconstitution after TCRalphabeta/CD19-depleted allogeneic hematopoietic cell transplantation in children using TCR repertoire profiling.

Inclusive of the bounding cysteine and phenylalanine, the CDR3 is 14 residues long. The entry retains the CDR3 DNA only, 42 bases that are in frame from base 1. Compared with germline, V lacks 6 bases and J lacks 3 bases; bases without a gene match: 6. CDR1 and CDR2 were assigned from the germline V gene (reference sequence) as DFQATT and SNEGSKA. This clonotype has a handful of counts. Its specific antigen is unknown. Base qualities are missing; no much larger clone stands one base away. Library creation used PCR. The instrument given in TCRdb is Illumina HiSeq 2500. TCR libraries were prepared with molecular barcoding, using unique molecular identifiers to normalize TCRbeta repertoire quantification. TCRdb passed the public sequencing reads through fastp at Q25 and MiXCR, retaining productive beta sequences. Each entry merges the rows of one CDR3 protein and shows their most common DNA and genes. A total of almost 250,000 distinct CDR3 sequences appear in this sample, roughly 26% of them only once. Over 2.5% of the sample is held by the ten biggest clonotypes.

General findings and caveats noted by the study authors: In some patients, the high TCRbeta diversity seen at day 60 was put down to recipient T cells and intrathymic progenitors that had survived conditioning. Hyperexpanded clone frequencies declined over subsequent months; after one year, T-cell counts and TCRbeta diversity were mostly attributed to newly produced T cells. Apparently early alphabetaT-cell count recovery about two months after transplant reportedly relied on only several hundred rapidly expanded clones derived from non-depleted graft cells.

The sample's treatment or condition label, decoded: allogeneic hematopoietic cell transplantation with graft depleted of TCRalphabeta T cells and CD19 B cells. TCRalphabeta/CD19-depleted allogeneic hematopoietic cell grafts were given to the transplant recipients, all of whom were children. The TCR was taken from a girl aged 2 to 10 with Fanconi anemia, due to receive a stem cell transplant. The sample in question was PBMCs, obtained before TCRalphabeta/CD19-depleted stem cell transplant. The chain links TRBV20-1 with TRBJ2-2, with 8 middle bases fitting TRBD2. The encoded CDR3 is CSAEGLGDTGELFF. DNA sequence: TGCAGTGCAGAGGGACTAGGGGACACCGGGGAGCTGTTTTTT.